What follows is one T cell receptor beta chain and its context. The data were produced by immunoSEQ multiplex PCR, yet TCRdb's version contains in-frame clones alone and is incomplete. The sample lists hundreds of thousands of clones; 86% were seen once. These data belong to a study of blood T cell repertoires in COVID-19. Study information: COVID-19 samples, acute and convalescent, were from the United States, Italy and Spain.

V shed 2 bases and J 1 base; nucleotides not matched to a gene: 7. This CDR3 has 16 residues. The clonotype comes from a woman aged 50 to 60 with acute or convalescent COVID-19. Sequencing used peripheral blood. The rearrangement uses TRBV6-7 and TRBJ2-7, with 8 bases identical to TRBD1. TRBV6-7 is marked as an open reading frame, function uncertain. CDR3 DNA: TGTGCCAGCAGTTACACATATAGACAGGGGTCCTACGAGCAGTACTTC. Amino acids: CASSYTYRQGSYEQYF.